The text below deals with one T cell receptor beta chain. Seattle's cohort entered during active infection and was followed longitudinally. This sample was taken from a study of blood T cell repertoires in COVID-19. Study-level information: Acute and convalescent COVID-19 samples came from the United States, Italy and Spain. T cells, B-cell-depleted T cells, or PBMCs supplied cDNA or gDNA.

Deletions cut 5 bases from V and 9 bases from J, with 20 bases between. There are 16 residues in the CDR3. Germline CDR1 is MNHEY and CDR2 is SMNVEV (reference sequence). In the original analysis: Amplification from reference gene primers served as the basis for estimated nucleated cell counts. The table came from immunoSEQ multiplex PCR; TCRdb's copy has only in-frame clones and leaves some out. From that table come the V and J calls and clone size; the DNA was used to work out D and trimming. Found here are approximately 180,000 clones, over 80% of them singletons; the top ten hold around 7%. This clonotype was sampled from a middle-aged woman with COVID-19, enrolled during active disease. The sequencing sample was made of peripheral blood. The rearrangement joins TRBV27 to TRBJ1-6; maybe TRBD1 (5 bases). CDR3: CASSPLSVGGGSPLHF. Here the CDR3 DNA reads TGTGCCAGCAGTCCCCTCAGTGTGGGGGGGGGTTCACCCCTCCACTTT.